The 32 T cell receptor beta chains presented below share a single source sample, sequenced in a study of graft-versus-host responses after intestinal transplantation. Only in-frame clones appear in the TCRdb table, and some are missing; sequencing was by immunoSEQ multiplex PCR. The data contain over 90,000 clones, 90% to 95% of them singletons. These receptors' targets are unknown. The sequencing used unstimulated CD4+ T cells sorted from spleen or lymph node cells, collected before transplant. Source of these receptors: a human donor who was the organ donor for an intestinal transplant.

The CDR3 sequence is CASSQLSSGTVDSPLHF. In nucleotides, the CDR3 is TGTGCCAGCAGCCAATTGTCTAGTGGGACAGTGGATTCACCCCTCCACTTT. The chain recombines TRBV4-2 with TRBJ1-6; TRBD1 matches at 7 bases. The CDR3 is made up of 17 amino acids. Looked up from germline, CDR1 is LGHNA and CDR2 is YNFKEQ. V was clipped by 2 bases and J by 8 bases; unmatched bases: 12.

This clone has only a few counts. The genes are TRBV27 and TRBJ1-2; 8 bases are shared with TRBD1. CDR3 length: 13 residues. Germline V gives CDR1 MNHEY, CDR2 SMNVEV (reference sequence). The ends lost 5 bases at V and 4 bases at J; junction bases unmatched: 3. The CDR3 region is CASSQDRGYGYTF. The DNA for the CDR3 is TGTGCCAGCAGTCAAGACAGGGGCTATGGCTACACCTTC.

The chain uses TRBV18 and TRBJ2-1, with TRBD1 identical over 9 bases. In germline, CDR1 is KGHSH, CDR2 LQKENI. The CDR3 covers 15 residues. After removal of 3 bases from V and 6 bases from J, the junction contained 6 bases not matched to a gene. The CDR3 region has the DNA TGTGCCAGCTCACCGGGACAGGGATACCTCAATGAGCAGTTCTTC. Protein: CASSPGQGYLNEQFF. Full variable domain (missing parts from reference TRBV18 and TRBJ2-1): NAGVMQNPRHLVRRRGQEARLRCSPMKGHSHVYWYRQLPEEGLKFMVYLQKENIIDESGMPKERFSAEFPKEGPSILRIQQVVRGDSAAYFCASSPGQGYLNEQFFGPGTRLTVL.

The V call is TRBV2, the J call TRBJ1-2; D remains ambiguous. Per germline, CDR1 SNHLY and CDR2 FYNNEI. The V and J ends lost 2 bases and 2 bases respectively, with 9 bases between them. CDR3 size: 14 residues. The CDR3 DNA sequence: TGTGCCAGCAGTGAAATGACTGAGAACTATGGCTACACCTTC. Translated, it gives CASSEMTENYGYTF.

The chain employs TRBV25-1 and TRBJ1-1; maybe TRBD1 (5 bases). CDR1 MGHDK and CDR2 SYGVNS come from the germline V gene. The CDR3 is 17 amino acids. V lost 6 bases, J lost 2 bases, and 22 bases lay in between. The CDR3 region has the DNA TGTGCCAGCAGCCCCGACAGAATCCTTGGGATAAACACTGAAGCTTTCTTT. Translation: CASSPDRILGINTEAFF.

The V and J genes are TRBV4-1 and TRBJ2-7; D perhaps matches TRBD2 (5 bases). This CDR3 spans 15 amino acids. The V gene's germline CDR1 is MGHRA and CDR2 YSYEKL. V lost 1 base, J lost 7 bases, and 17 bases lay in between. Here the CDR3 DNA reads TGCGCCAGCAGCCAAGGATATGGCCCCCCGGGGGAGCAGTACTTC. This translates into CASSQGYGPPGEQYF.

The chain employs TRBV6-5 and TRBJ1-2, with D unclear. Germline-derived CDR1 and CDR2 are MNHEY and SVGAGI. This CDR3 comprises 15 residues. V dropped 0 bases and J dropped 1 base, with 9 bases sitting between them. The CDR3 sequence is CASSYSTGFNYGYTF. The DNA for the CDR3 is TGTGCCAGCAGTTACTCGACGGGATTTAACTATGGCTACACCTTC.

The chain carries TRBV19 and TRBJ1-1; a weak D match, TRBD1 (5 bases). The CDR3 has 17 amino acids. Germline V CDR1 and CDR2: LNHDA, SQIVND (reference sequence). V was trimmed by 3 bases and J by 0 bases, leaving 17 bases between them. CDR3 DNA: TGTGCCAGTAGTATTCTGAACCCCTCGGGGGTGAACACTGAAGCTTTCTTT. Translated: CASSILNPSGVNTEAFF.

The chain links TRBV7-2 to TRBJ1-2; 8 bases match TRBD1. The germline V gene encodes CDR1 SGHTA and CDR2 FQGNSA. The CDR3 loop spans 14 amino acids. The J segment lost 6 bases and the V segment lost 3 bases, leaving 6 bases of the junction unmatched. CDR3 DNA: TGTGCCAGCAGCTTTCAGGGGACAGGACATGGCTACACCTTC. It translates to CASSFQGTGHGYTF.

The gene calls are TRBV2 and TRBJ1-5, with TRBD1 matching over 8 bases. Per germline, CDR1 SNHLY and CDR2 FYNNEI. The trim removed 11 bases at V and 0 bases at J, leaving 9 bases unmatched. The CDR3 sequence is 15 residues long. The CDR3 sequence is CAGGRGPLSNQPQHF. The CDR3 nucleotides are TGTGCCGGGGGCAGGGGGCCCCTTAGCAATCAGCCCCAGCATTTT.

The chain links TRBV5-1 to TRBJ2-7, with D possibly being TRBD2 (6 bases). V was shortened by 5 bases and J by 0 bases, with 15 bases between the two germline ends. The CDR3 runs 15 residues. The germline gives CDR1 SGHRS, CDR2 YFSETQ. CDR3 amino acids: CASSRAGSFSYEQYF. The CDR3, as DNA: TGCGCCAGCAGTCGGGCCGGGAGTTTCTCCTACGAGCAGTACTTC. Full variable domain (outside the CDR3, taken from reference TRBV5-1 and TRBJ2-7): KAGVTQTPRYLIKTRGQQVTLSCSPISGHRSVSWYQQTPGQGLQFLFEYFSETQRNKGNFPGRFSGRQFSNSRSEMNVSTLELGDSALYLCASSRAGSFSYEQYFGPGTRLTVT.

In DNA, the CDR3 is TGTGCCAGCTACCGGGACAGGGCATTGAACACTGAAGCTTTCTTT. This codes for CASYRDRALNTEAFF. The chain carries TRBV6-1 and TRBJ1-1; TRBD1 aligns across 9 bases. The CDR3 length is 15 residues. The trim removed 8 bases at V and 0 bases at J, leaving 7 bases unmatched. In germline, CDR1 is MNHNS, CDR2 SASEGT.

The chain is built from TRBV6-1 and TRBJ1-2; 9 nucleotides line up with TRBD1. CDR1 and CDR2 (germline): MNHNS, SASEGT. This CDR3 spans 14 amino acids. V dropped 4 bases and J dropped 5; count of bases not matched to a gene: 5. The CDR3 DNA reads TGTGCCAGCAGTGTGAGGACAGGGGTTTATGGCTACACCTTC. This translates into CASSVRTGVYGYTF.

The V gene is TRBV18, the J gene TRBJ1-4; D is unclear. With 4 bases removed from V and 7 bases from J, the gap between germline ends came to 13 bases. The CDR3 has 14 amino acids. Germline CDR1 KGHSH, CDR2 LQKENI. The CDR3 loop reads CASSQLRGGEKLFF. The CDR3 DNA sequence: TGTGCCAGCTCACAACTCCGAGGTGGTGAAAAACTGTTTTTT.

V usage is TRBV13 and J usage is TRBJ2-3; the match to TRBD2 covers 10 bases. Losses at the gene ends were 0 bases for V and 10 bases for J; bases not matched to a gene: 4. Germline assignment: CDR1 PRHDT and CDR2 FYEKMQ (reference sequence). The length of the CDR3 is 14 residues. As DNA, the CDR3 is TGTGCCAGCAGCTTAGGCCGAGCGGGGGGGGCGCAGTATTTT. Protein product: CASSLGRAGGAQYF. Together with reference TRBV13 and TRBJ2-3, the CDR3 gives the full variable domain: AAGVIQSPRHLIKEKRETATLKCYPIPRHDTVYWYQQGPGQDPQFLISFYEKMQSDKGSIPDRFSAQQFSDYHSELNMSSLELGDSALYFCASSLGRAGGAQYFGPGTRLTVL.

The chain couples TRBV7-9 to TRBJ1-2; 8 nucleotides line up with TRBD1. CDR3 length: 15 residues. Germline CDR1 SEHNR, CDR2 FQNEAQ (reference sequence). With 4 bases clipped from V and 0 bases from J, the junction kept 4 bases outside the gene matches. The CDR3: CASSSGDRSNYGYTF. CDR3 DNA: TGTGCCAGCAGCTCCGGGGACAGGTCTAACTATGGCTACACCTTC.

The V call is TRBV4-3, the J call TRBJ2-1; D not resolved. CDR1 LGHNA and CDR2 YSLEER come from the germline V gene. CDR3 length: 13 residues. V lost 0 bases, J lost 11 bases, and 11 bases lay in between. CDR3: CASSQDSRIQQFF. The CDR3 region has the DNA TGCGCCAGCAGCCAAGATAGTCGCATCCAGCAGTTCTTC.

This sequence joins TRBV4-2 and TRBJ1-5; D gene ambiguous. V lost 4 bases and J lost 0, with 10 bases in between. The germline CDR1 and CDR2 sequences are LGHNA and YNFKEQ. The CDR3 runs 15 residues. Written as DNA, the CDR3 is TGTGCCAGCAGCCGAGTCGGGAATAGCAATCAGCCCCAGCATTTT. It translates to CASSRVGNSNQPQHF.

This chain connects TRBV27 to TRBJ1-5, with 7 positions matching TRBD1. With V trimmed by 5 bases and J by 6 bases, 16 bases remained unmatched. The CDR3 covers 17 residues. The germline CDR1 and CDR2 sequences are MNHEY and SMNVEV (reference sequence). The CDR3 loop reads CASSPRLGTGEGQPQHF. The CDR3 DNA sequence: TGTGCCAGCAGTCCCCGATTAGGAACAGGGGAAGGTCAGCCCCAGCATTTT.

This clone was seen more than once but under ten times. V gene TRBV19 combines with J gene TRBJ2-3; 9 nucleotides align to TRBD2. This CDR3 contains 15 residues. Germline V gene data show CDR1 as LNHDA and CDR2 as SQIVND (reference sequence). The V and J ends lost 3 bases and 2 bases, in that order; junction bases with no gene match: 3. The CDR3 coding sequence is TGTGCCAGTAGTATGGCGGGGGGGGTCACAGATACGCAGTATTTT. Translating gives CASSMAGGVTDTQYF.

This clone showed up just once. V gene TRBV6-5 combines with J gene TRBJ2-7, with a possible D match to TRBD1 (5 bases). The germline V gene encodes CDR1 MNHEY and CDR2 SVGAGI. This CDR3 has 13 residues. The V gene lost 3 bases and the J gene lost 5 bases, with 11 bases spanning the gap. The CDR3 protein is CASSYEGVHEQYF. The CDR3 nucleotides read TGTGCCAGCAGTTATGAAGGGGTCCACGAGCAGTACTTC.

The V call is TRBV9, the J call TRBJ2-1; possibly TRBD2 for D (6 bases). The CDR3 runs 18 residues. The V gene lost 0 bases and the J gene lost 7 bases, with 23 bases spanning the gap. Germline V gene data show CDR1 as SGDLS and CDR2 as YYNGEE. The CDR3 reads CASSVGGGAGLVWNEQFF. In nucleotides, the CDR3 is TGTGCCAGCAGCGTAGGCGGTGGGGCGGGGTTAGTGTGGAATGAGCAGTTCTTC.

The chain employs TRBV7-9 and TRBJ2-7; the D gene is possibly TRBD2 (6 bases). Germline V gene data show CDR1 as SEHNR and CDR2 as FQNEAQ (reference sequence). The CDR3 covers 16 residues. The V gene lost 4 bases and the J gene lost 0 bases, with 16 bases spanning the gap. The CDR3 bases are TGTGCCAGCAGCTCCCCTGGTAGCGGTACCTCCTACGAGCAGTACTTC. As protein: CASSSPGSGTSYEQYF.

V gene TRBV12-5 combines with J gene TRBJ2-1; D gene ambiguous. Germline loops: CDR1 LGHNT, CDR2 FRNRAP. The CDR3 has 14 amino acids. Trimming removed 2 bases at V and 3 bases at J, with 8 bases between. The CDR3 DNA reads as TGTGCTAGTGGTTTGACCCACAACTACAATGAGCAGTTCTTC. Its protein product is CASGLTHNYNEQFF.

Only a few counts were recorded for this clone. The junction and the germline gene differ at one end; a read error may be behind it. V and J are TRBV14 and TRBJ1-4; 8 bases are shared with TRBD1. The CDR3 length is 15 residues. Looked up from germline, CDR1 is SGHDN and CDR2 is FVKESK. Here the CDR3 reads CASSHLTGGGEKPFF. CDR3 nucleotide sequence: TGTGCCAGCAGCCACCTAACAGGGGGGGGAGAAAAACCGTTTTTT.

The CDR3 is CASTRDRGRSYEQYF. The CDR3, as DNA: TGTGCCAGCACCCGGGACAGGGGGCGCTCCTACGAGCAGTACTTC. The rearrangement uses TRBV5-4 and TRBJ2-7; 12 bases agree with TRBD1. V was pared by 6 bases and J by 0 bases, with 4 bases of the junction left unmatched. CDR1 and CDR2 (germline): SGHNT, YYREEE (reference sequence). CDR3 length equals 15 residues. The whole variable domain, remainder taken from reference TRBV5-4 and TRBJ2-7, is ETGVTQSPTHLIKTRGQQVTLRCSSQSGHNTVSWYQQALGQGPQFIFQYYREEENGRGNFPPRFSGLQFPNYSSELNVNALELDDSALYLCASTRDRGRSYEQYFGPGTRLTVT.

This chain joins TRBV4-1 and TRBJ1-5, with TRBD1 identical over 8 bases. The CDR3 covers 16 residues. Germline values: CDR1 MGHRA, CDR2 YSYEKL. V shed 4 bases, J shed 6 bases, and the junction held 11 bases outside the gene matches. CDR3 amino acids: CASSPGTGPQRQPQHF. CDR3 DNA: TGCGCCAGCAGCCCCGGGACAGGCCCCCAGCGTCAGCCCCAGCATTTT.

This clone turned up a few times. V usage is TRBV14 and J usage is TRBJ2-1; 7 bases fit TRBD1. The CDR3 sequence is 14 residues long. The V gene end was trimmed by 4 bases and the J gene end by 6 bases; junction bases not matched to a gene: 6. CDR1 is SGHDN, CDR2 FVKESK, per germline. CDR3 coding DNA: TGTGCCAGCAGCCCTCGACAGGGCGGCAATGAGCAGTTCTTC. This sequence encodes CASSPRQGGNEQFF.

This chain joins TRBV7-2 and TRBJ2-7; TRBD2 aligns across 9 bases. The CDR3 is 16 amino acids. Germline CDR1 is SGHTA and CDR2 is FQGNSA. The ends lost 1 base at V and 2 bases at J; junction bases unmatched: 6. CDR3 sequence reads: CASSLGRAGGTYEQYF. In DNA, the CDR3 is TGTGCCAGCAGCTTAGGACGAGCGGGGGGTACCTACGAGCAGTACTTC.

This chain joins TRBV6-1 and TRBJ1-2; D is ambiguous. V gave up 1 base and J gave up 5 bases, with 14 bases separating them. CDR1 and CDR2 from the germline V gene are MNHNS and SASEGT. The CDR3 consists of 15 residues. The CDR3 bases are TGTGCCAGCAGTGAAGAACCTGGGAGACCATATGGCTACACCTTC. This codes for CASSEEPGRPYGYTF.

In DNA form, the CDR3 reads TGTGCCAGCAGCCCCGGTACTTATAGCAATCAGCCCCAGCATTTT. Amino acids: CASSPGTYSNQPQHF. This chain uses TRBV5-5 with TRBJ1-5; D unclear. V was cut by 4 bases and J by 0 bases, with 11 bases left in between. The CDR3 consists of 15 residues. CDR1 and CDR2 from the germline V gene are SGHKS and YYEKEE (reference sequence).

The chain couples TRBV5-5 to TRBJ2-5, with TRBD1 as a possible D gene (6 bases). Looked up from germline, CDR1 is SGHKS and CDR2 is YYEKEE (reference sequence). The CDR3 covers 17 residues. The germline V and J ends were trimmed by 4 bases and 1 base, with 20 bases remaining between them. The CDR3 DNA sequence: TGTGCCAGCAGCAAACTACCGGACAGCCCATTCCAAGAGACCCAGTACTTC. It encodes CASSKLPDSPFQETQYF.